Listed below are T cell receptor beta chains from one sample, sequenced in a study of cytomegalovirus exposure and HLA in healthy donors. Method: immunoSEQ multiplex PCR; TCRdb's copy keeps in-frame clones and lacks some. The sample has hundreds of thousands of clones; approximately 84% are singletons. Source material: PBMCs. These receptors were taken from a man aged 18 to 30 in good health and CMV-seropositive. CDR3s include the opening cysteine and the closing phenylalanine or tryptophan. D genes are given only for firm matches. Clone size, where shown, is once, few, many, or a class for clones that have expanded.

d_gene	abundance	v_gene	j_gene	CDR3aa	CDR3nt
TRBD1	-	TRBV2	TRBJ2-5	CASSELVHRGRRVETQYF	TGTGCCAGCAGTGAATTGGTCCACAGGGGGCGACGTGTAGAGACCCAGTACTTC
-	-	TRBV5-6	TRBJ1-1	CASSLMQQVYGAFF	TGTGCCAGCAGCTTGATGCAGCAGGTGTATGGAGCTTTCTTT
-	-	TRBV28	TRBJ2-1	CASSRGGSSYNEQFF	TGTGCCAGCAGTCGGGGCGGCAGCTCCTACAATGAGCAGTTCTTC
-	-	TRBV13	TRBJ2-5	CASSSRLAGKETQYF	TGTGCCAGCAGCTCCCGTTTGGCGGGAAAAGAGACCCAGTACTTC
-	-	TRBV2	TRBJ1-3	CASSLQGHGNTIYF	TGTGCCAGCAGTCTACAGGGTCACGGAAACACCATATATTTT
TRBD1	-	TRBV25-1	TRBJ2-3	CASSERDRATDTQYF	TGTGCCAGCAGTGAACGGGACAGGGCCACAGATACGCAGTATTTT
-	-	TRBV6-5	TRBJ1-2	CASSYSIIRGYTF	TGTGCCAGCAGTTACTCTATAATTCGGGGGTACACCTTC
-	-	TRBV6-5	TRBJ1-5	CASSYSAVSNQPQHF	TGTGCCAGCAGTTACTCAGCAGTTAGCAATCAGCCCCAGCATTTT
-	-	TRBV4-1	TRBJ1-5	CASSLGTVNQPQHF	TGCGCCAGCAGCCTCGGGACGGTTAATCAGCCCCAGCATTTT
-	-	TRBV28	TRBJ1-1	CASSVNTEAFF	TGTGCCAGCTCCGTGAACACTGAAGCTTTCTTT
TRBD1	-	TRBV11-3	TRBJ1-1	CASSPNEGAEAFF	TGTGCCAGCAGCCCCAACGAGGGGGCCGAAGCTTTCTTT
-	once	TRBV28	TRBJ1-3	CASSIGTHSGNTIYF	TGTGCCAGCAGTATAGGGACACACTCTGGAAACACCATATATTTT
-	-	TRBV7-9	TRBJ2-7	CASSHGTLGEQYF	TGTGCCAGCAGCCACGGGACGCTGGGGGAGCAGTACTTC
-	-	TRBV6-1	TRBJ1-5	CASRIAGVTNQPQHF	TGTGCCAGCAGAATTGCGGGGGTTACTAATCAGCCCCAGCATTTT